This T cell receptor beta chain was observed in a study of T cell responses to AZD1222 COVID-19 vaccine. Notes on this clone: Antigen specificity is unknown.

Repertoires were generated with immunoSEQ multiplex PCR, while TCRdb's copy carries only in-frame clones and drops some. Seen here are 57,000 or so clones, roughly four fifths observed once, and the top ten hold 26%. General study points: Mostly white British, mostly female donors; authors suggested clonal diversity may be underestimated. Baseline serostatus was positive in only a handful of AZD1222 recipients. None of the repertoires were sampled until the peak T cell response had passed.

Trimming left V 2 bases short and J 3 bases short, with 7 bases between. The V gene's germline CDR1 is MDHEN and CDR2 SYDVKM. The CDR3 extends over 13 amino acids. This sequence originates from an adult who received the AZD1222 COVID-19 vaccine. This chain joins TRBV28 and TRBJ2-5; D uncertain. The sample consisted of peripheral blood, taken 28 days after the second AZD1222 dose. CDR3 in amino acids: CASSLQEKETQYF. In DNA form, the CDR3 reads TGTGCCAGCAGTTTACAGGAAAAAGAGACCCAGTACTTC.